This TCR beta chain originates from a study of T cells in Graves' hyperthyroidism and ophthalmopathy. Study-level points and caveats: Researchers found most expanded thyroid clonotypes above 0.001 in blood as well.

Subjects with ophthalmopathy showed a Clinical Activity Score no lower than 3, a NOSPECS grade no lower than 4, and a duration shorter than 3 months. This clonotype was counted ten times or more. The antigen remains unidentified. The investigators amplified TCR beta CDR3 regions from RNA transcripts. The HTBI primer set was used in a first-round RT-PCR of the TCR CDR3. MiXCR was run by TCRdb on the multiplex PCR reads, yielding one entry per CDR3 protein. The sample yields approximately 430,000 distinct CDR3 sequences, about 15% seen once. The CDR3 runs 14 residues. V was trimmed by 7 bases and J by 3 bases, leaving 12 bases between them.

The TCR comes from a man aged 18 to 29 with Graves' ophthalmopathy. Sequencing was carried out using blood. This chain connects TRBV12-3 or TRBV12-4 to TRBJ2-2; weak D call: TRBD2 (5 bases). The CDR3 here is CASTSGGHTGELFF. CDR3 coding DNA: TGTGCCAGCACCTCAGGAGGACACACCGGGGAGCTGTTTTTT.